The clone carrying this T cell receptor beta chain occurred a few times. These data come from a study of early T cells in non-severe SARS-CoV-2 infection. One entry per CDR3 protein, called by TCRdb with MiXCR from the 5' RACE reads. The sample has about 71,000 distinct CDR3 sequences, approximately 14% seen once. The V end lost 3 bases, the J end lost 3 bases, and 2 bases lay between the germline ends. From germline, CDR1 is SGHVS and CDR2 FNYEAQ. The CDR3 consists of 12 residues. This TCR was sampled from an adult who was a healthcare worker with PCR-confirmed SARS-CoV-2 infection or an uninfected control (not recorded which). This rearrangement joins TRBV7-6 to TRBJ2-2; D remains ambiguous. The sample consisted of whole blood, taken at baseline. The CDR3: CASSFYTGELFF. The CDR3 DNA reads TGTGCCAGCAGCTTTTACACCGGGGAGCTGTTTTTT.